This record looks at one T cell receptor beta chain sequence and its context. Sequenced by immunoSEQ multiplex PCR; TCRdb stores in-frame clones only, minus some. The repertoire has about 230,000 clones, about nine tenths of them found once; the top ten carry less than 3.5%. This sample is drawn from a study of blood T cell repertoires in COVID-19. Across the whole study: Collection of acute and convalescent COVID-19 samples took place in the United States, Italy and Spain.

With V trimmed by 1 base and J by 5 bases, 12 bases remained unmatched. The CDR3 has 18 amino acids. Looked up from germline, CDR1 is KGHDR and CDR2 is SFDVKD. The clonotype originates from a woman aged 60-75 years with acute or convalescent COVID-19. The J gene is TRBJ2-5, the V gene TRBV24-1, with TRBD1 identical over 10 bases. The specimen sequenced was peripheral blood. The CDR3 sequence is CATSDLGTGAHIWETQYF. The CDR3 DNA reads TGTGCCACCAGTGATTTAGGGACAGGGGCACACATCTGGGAGACCCAGTACTTC.